Sequencing of this T cell receptor (beta chain) was carried out in a study of T-cell reconstitution after alpha-beta-depleted transplantation in children. Unique molecular identifiers were incorporated when the TCRbeta library was constructed. TCRdb recomputed calls from the PCR reads with MiXCR, one row per CDR3 protein. The data hold around 800,000 distinct CDR3 sequences, with roughly 15% observed a single time. About this clonotype: The antigen remains undetermined.

With 0 bases removed from V and 2 bases from J, the gap between germline ends came to 17 bases. CDR1 is DFQATT, CDR2 SNEGSKA, per germline (reference sequence). This CDR3 has 17 residues. Study observations and caveats: The study traced high day-60 TCRbeta diversity in some patients to surviving recipient T cells and thymic progenitors. By one year post-transplant, T-cell counts and diversity largely arose from T cells that were newly produced. Reported findings indicate that, about two months after transplant, alpha-beta T cells came from several hundred expanded clones, which were derived from non-depleted graft cells.

This clonotype was sampled from a male patient under 18 who had a stem cell transplant for acute lymphoblastic leukemia, so the T cells may come from the graft donor. The rearrangement uses TRBV20-1 and TRBJ2-1, with D unclear. The input for sequencing was PBMCs, mostly from graft donor cells, taken 360 days after TCRalphabeta/CD19-depleted stem cell transplant. The CDR3 is CSARDRQRVFTYNEQFF. CDR3 in DNA: TGCAGTGCTAGAGATCGACAAAGGGTCTTCACCTACAATGAGCAGTTCTTC.